A selection of T cell receptor beta chains follows, all from one sample in a study of identical twins' blood T cells. TCRdb processed the 5' RACE reads anew with MiXCR; each CDR3 protein has one entry. Among 400,000 or so distinct CDR3 sequences listed, 28% were seen once. Material: PBMCs. The origin of the receptors is a woman aged 18-49 years in good health. Both conserved end residues are part of each CDR3. Each record gives: D gene, J gene, clone size, V gene, CDR3 DNA, CDR3 protein. D genes are given only for firm matches. Clone size is not always given. Where it is, it says once, few, many or a class for expanded clones.

>TRBD1|TRBJ1-6|.|TRBV6-5
TGTGCCAGCAGTTACTCGGACAGGCTTAATTCACCCCTCCACTTT
CASSYSDRLNSPLHF
>.|TRBJ2-7|once|TRBV11-2
TGTACCAGCGGGCCTTGGGAGTACGATCAGTACTTC
CTSGPWEYDQYF
>.|TRBJ1-2|.|TRBV5-1
TGCGCCAGCAGCTTGGTTCCAGGACTTATTGGCTACACCTTC
CASSLVPGLIGYTF
>.|TRBJ1-1|.|TRBV20-1
TGCAGTCCCAGAGGACATATGAACACTGAAGCTTTCTTT
CSPRGHMNTEAFF
>.|TRBJ1-1|.|TRBV7-9
TGTGCCAGCAGCTCCAGGTCGGCTGAAGCTTTCTTT
CASSSRSAEAFF
>TRBD1|TRBJ1-2|.|TRBV20-1
TGCAGTGCCGGTATAACAGGGGCCTATGGCTACACCTTC
CSAGITGAYGYTF
>.|TRBJ2-2|many|TRBV29-1
TGCAGCGTTGGATTTCAGAACACCGGGGAGCTGTTTTTT
CSVGFQNTGELFF
>.|TRBJ1-1|.|TRBV11-2
TGTGCCAGCAGCTTCTCAACTGAAGTTTTCTTT
CASSFSTEVFF
>.|TRBJ1-1|few|TRBV10-3
TGTGCCATCAGGGGAAGTGGCCACACTGAAGCTTTCTTT
CAIRGSGHTEAFF
>TRBD1|TRBJ2-3|few|TRBV6-1
TGTGCCAGCACTATGCGGACAGGGCTCACAGATACGCAGTATTTT
CASTMRTGLTDTQYF
>.|TRBJ1-6|.|TRBV20-1
TGCAGTGCTAGAGACAGGACCAATAATTCACCCCTCCACTTT
CSARDRTNNSPLHF
>TRBD1|TRBJ1-2|.|TRBV27
TGTGCCAGCAGTGTTTCAGGGGGCGGCTACACCTTC
CASSVSGGGYTF
>TRBD1|TRBJ1-1|.|TRBV29-1
TGCAGCGTCGGGACAGACACTGAAGCTTTCTTT
CSVGTDTEAFF
>.|TRBJ1-5|few|TRBV12-3/TRBV12-4
TGTGCCAGCAGTTCAAGTGGGGATCAGCCCCAGCATTTT
CASSSSGDQPQHF
>.|TRBJ2-1|few|TRBV20-1
TGCAGTGCTAGAAGCTTATCCTACAATGAGCAGTTCTTC
CSARSLSYNEQFF
>.|TRBJ1-1|few|TRBV27
TGTGCCAGCAGTGACGGGGGGGAAAACACTGAAGCTTTCTTT
CASSDGGENTEAFF
>.|TRBJ1-6|.|TRBV28
TGTGCCAGCATTTTCCCCCGGGTCAGATCCTATAATTCACCCCTCCACTTT
CASIFPRVRSYNSPLHF
>.|TRBJ1-2|.|TRBV7-8
TGTGCCAGCAGCTTAACCTTCTATGGCTACACCTTC
CASSLTFYGYTF
>.|TRBJ1-2|.|TRBV29-1
TGCAGCGTCAACAGGGTTGGACCCTATGGCTACACCTTC
CSVNRVGPYGYTF
>TRBD1|TRBJ1-5|many|TRBV2
TGTGCCAGCAGTACACAGGGGAGGGATCAGCCCCAGCATTTT
CASSTQGRDQPQHF
>.|TRBJ1-1|few|TRBV29-1
TGCAGCGTCCGGGACACCCCGCAGGACACTGAAGCTTTCTTT
CSVRDTPQDTEAFF
>TRBD2|TRBJ2-1|few|TRBV19
TGTGCCAGTAGTGTTATACTAGCGGGAGCAGGTTCCTACAATGAGCAGTTCTTC
CASSVILAGAGSYNEQFF
>.|TRBJ1-5|many|TRBV7-2
TGTGCCAGCAGCTTGGCAGGCCTAAATCAGCCCCAGCATTTT
CASSLAGLNQPQHF
>.|TRBJ2-3|few|TRBV20-1
TGCAGTGCTGCCTACACAGATACGCAGTATTTT
CSAAYTDTQYF
>TRBD2|TRBJ2-7|.|TRBV18
TGTGCCAGCTCACCCCAGCCGGGAGGCATCTACGAGCAGTACTTC
CASSPQPGGIYEQYF
>TRBD1|TRBJ1-1|few|TRBV7-8
TGTGCCAGCAGCTTATGGCAGGGGGTCAACACTGAAGCTTTCTTT
CASSLWQGVNTEAFF
>.|TRBJ1-2|many|TRBV12-3/TRBV12-4
TGCGCCAGCAGCTTGGGGAACGGCTACACCTTC
CASSLGNGYTF
>.|TRBJ2-1|.|TRBV7-9
TGTGCCAGCAGCCCAGAGTACGATGAGCAGTTCTTC
CASSPEYDEQFF
>TRBD1|TRBJ1-1|.|TRBV9
TGTGCCAGCAGCGTAGGGCCCGGGACAGAGAACACTGAAGCTTTCTTT
CASSVGPGTENTEAFF
>TRBD1|TRBJ1-4|many|TRBV20-1
TGCAGTGCTAGTTCCAGGGGGCCTGAAAAACTGTTTTTT
CSASSRGPEKLFF
>.|TRBJ2-3|many|TRBV9
TGTGCCAGCAGCGTTGCCGGGACTGGGAGCACAGATACGCAGTATTTT
CASSVAGTGSTDTQYF
>.|TRBJ1-5|many|TRBV6-5
TGTGCCAGCAGTTACTCCCTCCCCAGGGATGATCAGCCCCAGCATTTT
CASSYSLPRDDQPQHF
>TRBD1|TRBJ1-2|few|TRBV11-2
TGTGCCAGCAGCCTCCTCAGGACAGGGGGAAATGGCTACACCTTC
CASSLLRTGGNGYTF
>.|TRBJ1-5|few|TRBV12-3/TRBV12-4
TGTGCCAGCAGTTTTATAATCGAGCAGCCCCAGCATTTT
CASSFIIEQPQHF
>.|TRBJ1-5|.|TRBV7-8
TGTGCCAGCAGCCCATATACCAATCAGCCCCAGCATTTT
CASSPYTNQPQHF
>TRBD2|TRBJ2-3|few|TRBV20-1
TGCAGTGCTATAAAACTAGCGGGCACAGATACGCAGTATTTT
CSAIKLAGTDTQYF
>.|TRBJ1-1|few|TRBV7-9
TGTGCCAGCAGCTTAGACGGAGAGGGAGCTTTCTTT
CASSLDGEGAFF
>.|TRBJ1-3|.|TRBV5-1
TGCGCCAGCAGCGTGACTCCTGGAAACACCGTATATTTT
CASSVTPGNTVYF
>.|TRBJ2-3|.|TRBV11-2
TGTGCCAGCAGAGCCTCCACAGATACGCAGTATTTT
CASRASTDTQYF
>TRBD1|TRBJ1-2|.|TRBV9
TGTGCCAGCAGCGTAGTAACAGGGGAAAATGGCTACACCTTC
CASSVVTGENGYTF
>.|TRBJ2-1|many|TRBV6-2/TRBV6-3
TGTGCCAGCAGTTATTTCTTGGGAGTAAGGAATGAGCAGTTCTTC
CASSYFLGVRNEQFF
>.|TRBJ1-1|.|TRBV9
TGTGCCAGCAGCGTAGCCGCGGGAGCTTACACTGAAGCTTTCTTT
CASSVAAGAYTEAFF
>TRBD1|TRBJ1-2|few|TRBV29-1
TGCAGCGTTGAAACAGGGGAAGGCTACACCTTC
CSVETGEGYTF
>.|TRBJ1-6|many|TRBV2
TGTGCCAGCAGTGATGACAGCGGATTGAATTCACCCCTCCACTTT
CASSDDSGLNSPLHF
>.|TRBJ2-1|few|TRBV25-1
TGTGCCAGCAGTGGACCCGGGAGACTTTCCGATGAGCAGTTCTTC
CASSGPGRLSDEQFF